Below, 16 T cell receptor beta chains from the same sample are listed, as sequenced in a study of T-cell memory formation after mild COVID-19. From the 5' RACE reads, TCRdb called clonotypes with MiXCR, one entry per CDR3 protein. The data hold 300,000 to 350,000 distinct CDR3 sequences, with around 13% observed a single time. Sequences were obtained from PBMCs or a T cell subset sorted from them (not recorded which). The receptors were sampled from a man younger than 35 who had mild COVID-19 (a few samples of this study predate the infection). Cell type and time point are not known.

This clonotype was counted ten times or more. The chain combines TRBV27 with TRBJ2-5, with D tentatively TRBD2 (5 bases). This CDR3 comprises 16 residues. Germline values: CDR1 MNHEY, CDR2 SMNVEV (reference sequence). Trimming pared 2 bases from V and 7 bases from J, leaving 20 bases between. The chain's CDR3 is CASSLKPRGMHSTQYF. The CDR3 DNA reads as TGTGCCAGCAGTTTAAAGCCTAGAGGGATGCATTCGACCCAGTACTTC.

There are a few counts of this clonotype. The chain recombines TRBV5-1 with TRBJ1-1, with D possibly matching TRBD1 (5 bases). Germline V gives CDR1 SGHRS, CDR2 YFSETQ. V shed 7 bases and J shed 5 bases, with 21 bases lying between them. CDR3 size: 15 residues. The CDR3 reads CASRLSAGRGTEAFF. For the CDR3, the DNA is TGCGCCAGCCGACTCTCAGCGGGGCGCGGGACTGAAGCTTTCTTT.

The chain uses TRBV6-5 and TRBJ1-2; the D is unclear. The V gene's germline CDR1 is MNHEY and CDR2 SVGAGI. The V end was cut by 0 bases, the J end by 3 bases, with 8 bases between. The CDR3 is 14 amino acids. For the CDR3, the DNA is TGTGCCAGCAGTTACTCCGCAGGTCACTATGGCTACACCTTC. This encodes CASSYSAGHYGYTF.

This clonotype was found a few times. V usage is TRBV5-5 and J usage is TRBJ1-1; D ambiguous. Per germline, CDR1 SGHKS and CDR2 YYEKEE (reference sequence). V shed 1 base and J shed 1 base, with 5 bases lying between them. This CDR3 is 13 amino acids long. CDR3 loop: CASSLMWNTEAFF. Here the CDR3 DNA reads TGTGCCAGCAGCTTGATGTGGAACACTGAAGCTTTCTTT.

The sample holds a few counts of this clonotype. CDR3 sequence (DNA): TGTGCCATCAGAGATAATTACAGGGAACCCGGGGAGCTGTTTTTT. Amino acid sequence: CAIRDNYREPGELFF. This chain joins TRBV10-3 and TRBJ2-2; tentative D call: TRBD1 (6 bases). Germline-derived CDR1 and CDR2 are ENHRY and SYGVKD. V was cut by 6 bases and J by 6 bases, with 17 bases left in between. The CDR3 covers 15 residues.

The J gene is TRBJ2-7, the V gene TRBV9; no firm D call. This CDR3 spans 14 amino acids. V was shortened by 0 bases and J by 3 bases, with 10 bases between the two germline ends. Germline assignment: CDR1 SGDLS and CDR2 YYNGEE. The CDR3 loop reads CASSVDPGGYEQYF. CDR3 bases: TGTGCCAGCAGCGTAGACCCCGGCGGCTACGAGCAGTACTTC.

The chain has TRBV28 and TRBJ2-5; 9 positions match TRBD1. The germline V gene has CDR1 MDHEN and CDR2 SYDVKM. This CDR3 has 16 residues. V gave up 4 bases and J gave up 1 base; unmatched junction bases: 7. The CDR3 DNA is TGTGCCAGCAGTTGGGACAGGGAAAAGGTCCAAGAGACCCAGTACTTC. This codes for CASSWDREKVQETQYF.

This clonotype was recorded many times. The rearrangement uses TRBV15 and TRBJ1-6; TRBD1 aligns across 7 bases. CDR3 size: 16 residues. V was pared by 5 bases and J by 7 bases, with 11 bases of the junction left unmatched. Germline V gene lookup returns CDR1 LNHNV and CDR2 YYDKDF (reference sequence). CDR3 loop: CATSYRRQGGNSPLHF. For the CDR3, the DNA is TGTGCCACCAGCTATCGACGACAGGGCGGAAATTCACCCCTCCACTTT.

This clonotype has just a few counts. This sequence joins TRBV4-1 and TRBJ2-1; 8 bases fit TRBD2. V lost 0 bases and J lost 5; bases outside the gene matches: 6. The germline V gene encodes CDR1 MGHRA and CDR2 YSYEKL. The CDR3 covers 16 residues. The CDR3 DNA is TGCGCCAGCAGCCAAGATAGACTAGCGATAAACAATGAGCAGTTCTTC. Translated, it gives CASSQDRLAINNEQFF.

The rearrangement joins TRBV20-1 to TRBJ2-1; no clear D. CDR1 and CDR2 (germline): DFQATT, SNEGSKA (reference sequence). CDR3 size: 13 residues. Trimming cost V 3 bases and J 1 base, with 7 bases left between them. The chain's CDR3 is CSARDGSYNEQFF. The CDR3 nucleotides read TGCAGTGCTAGGGACGGGTCCTACAATGAGCAGTTCTTC.

The chain is built from TRBV12-3 or TRBV12-4 and TRBJ1-1; D is ambiguous. The CDR3 covers 12 residues. V was pared by 7 bases and J by 7 bases, with 13 bases between. The CDR3 loop is CASTMGGIEAFF. CDR3 DNA sequence: TGTGCCAGCACAATGGGCGGGATTGAAGCTTTCTTT.

The gene calls are TRBV3-1 and TRBJ2-3; D may be TRBD1 (5 bases). This CDR3 has 12 residues. Trimming took 4 bases from V and 8 from J, leaving 10 bases between them. CDR1 is LGHDT, CDR2 YNNKEL, per germline (reference sequence). The CDR3 spells CASSRQSGTQYF. CDR3 in DNA: TGTGCCAGCAGCCGACAGAGTGGTACGCAGTATTTT.

The chain employs TRBV6-5 and TRBJ1-6; a possible D gene is TRBD1 (5 bases). CDR1 and CDR2 from the germline V gene are MNHEY and SVGAGI. The CDR3 runs to 14 residues. V lost 2 bases and J lost 7, with 9 bases in between. CDR3 region: CASSYGGRNSPLHF. The CDR3 bases are TGTGCCAGCAGTTACGGGGGTCGGAATTCACCCCTCCACTTT.

The chain combines TRBV20-1 with TRBJ1-1, with D possibly being TRBD1 (6 bases). V lost 0 bases to trimming and J lost 6 bases, with 20 bases between them. CDR1 is DFQATT and CDR2 is SNEGSKA in the germline V gene (reference sequence). This CDR3 is 16 amino acids long. CDR3 bases: TGCAGTGCTAGAGATCTTTCTACTGGGGGCTTCGCTGAAGCTTTCTTT. It encodes CSARDLSTGGFAEAFF.

The CDR3 sequence is CSATTDTNYGYTF. DNA of the CDR3: TGCAGTGCTACGACGGATACTAACTATGGCTACACCTTC. The chain carries TRBV20-1 and TRBJ1-2; D unresolved. V lost 4 bases, J lost 0 bases, and 9 bases lay in between. The CDR3 is made up of 13 amino acids. CDR1 is DFQATT and CDR2 is SNEGSKA in the germline V gene (reference sequence).

This clonotype was found a few times. The chain couples TRBV9 to TRBJ1-2, with TRBD1 matching over 11 bases. J was trimmed by 3 bases and V by 3 bases; bases with no gene match: 16. CDR3 length: 19 residues. Looked up from germline, CDR1 is SGDLS and CDR2 is YYNGEE. Written as DNA, the CDR3 is TGTGCCAGCAGCGAAACATCGGACAGGGGGCCCTTTAATGACTATGGCTACACCTTC. Protein product: CASSETSDRGPFNDYGYTF.